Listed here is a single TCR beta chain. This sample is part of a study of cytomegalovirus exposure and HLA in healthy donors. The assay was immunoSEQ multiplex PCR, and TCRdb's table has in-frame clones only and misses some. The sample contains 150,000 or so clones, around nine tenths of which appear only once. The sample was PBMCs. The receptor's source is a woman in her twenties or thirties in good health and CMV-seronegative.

The CDR3 region has the DNA TGTGCCAGTAGTATAGGTACAGCCTACACTGAAGCTTTCTTT. Its protein is CASSIGTAYTEAFF. The chain uses TRBV19 and TRBJ1-1; no definite D call. Trimming removed 1 base at V and 3 bases at J, with 9 bases between. Per germline, CDR1 LNHDA and CDR2 SQIVND (reference sequence). The CDR3 length is 14 residues.